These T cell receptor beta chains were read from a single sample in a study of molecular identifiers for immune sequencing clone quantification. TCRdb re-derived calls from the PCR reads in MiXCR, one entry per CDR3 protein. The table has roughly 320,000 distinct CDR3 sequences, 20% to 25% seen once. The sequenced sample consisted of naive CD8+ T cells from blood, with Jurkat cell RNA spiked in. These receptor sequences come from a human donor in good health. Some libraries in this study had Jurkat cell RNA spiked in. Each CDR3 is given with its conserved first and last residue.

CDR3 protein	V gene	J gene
CASSQSIAFNTGELFF	TRBV14	TRBJ2-2
CSAPRTDFRSSYNEQFF	TRBV20-1	TRBJ2-1
CASSPQDRTLNTEAFF	TRBV11-1	TRBJ1-1
CASSYPLSLDRAPQETQYF	TRBV6-6	TRBJ2-5
CASSQYRQGYAYEQYF	TRBV4-3	TRBJ2-7
CASSGGELIPVVTEAFF	TRBV5-4	TRBJ1-1
CASSPVRTVRMSEQYF	TRBV7-9	TRBJ2-7
CASSQAGSTGYTGELFF	TRBV4-1	TRBJ2-2
CASRTGLAAKETQYF	TRBV27	TRBJ2-5
CASSPTKQGPYEQYF	TRBV4-3	TRBJ2-7
CASSLVGTTNEQFF	TRBV7-9	TRBJ2-1
CASSFPPGRTQPQHF	TRBV28	TRBJ1-5
CASSHDSGRAYEQYF	TRBV4-1	TRBJ2-7
CASSFPTGEGDTQYF	TRBV7-8	TRBJ2-3
CASSLEILNQPQHF	TRBV28	TRBJ1-5
CASSQDGMEGTQYF	TRBV14	TRBJ2-5
CSASPQGHEQYF	TRBV20-1	TRBJ2-7
CAWSIGEGVEQYF	TRBV30	TRBJ2-7
CASKGVAHEQYF	TRBV27	TRBJ2-7
CASSFPLGKRENYEQYF	TRBV12-3/TRBV12-4	TRBJ2-7
CASSQDRQMNTEAFF	TRBV4-3	TRBJ1-1
CSTRGPSGNADTQYF	TRBV29-1	TRBJ2-3
CASSEGNEQFF	TRBV6-5	TRBJ2-1
CASNRDKSSGNTIYF	TRBV4-3	TRBJ1-3
CASSQPRIGWTEAFF	TRBV4-3	TRBJ1-1
CASTIGGPNTEAFF	TRBV3-1	TRBJ1-1
CASSFPVGLAGGPVGTDTQYF	TRBV28	TRBJ2-3
CAISDETSYEQYF	TRBV10-3	TRBJ2-7
CASSPGGLNPPQHF	TRBV19	TRBJ1-5
CASSQEGLAGEQYF	TRBV9	TRBJ2-7
CASSYQAGDSSYEQYF	TRBV6-5	TRBJ2-7
CASSGGAFSPLHF	TRBV10-2	TRBJ1-6
CASSLEGGTDTQYF	TRBV5-5	TRBJ2-3
CASSQVWGQHHNEQFF	TRBV3-1	TRBJ2-1
CASSYSWLVSSTDTQYF	TRBV6-5	TRBJ2-3
CASSPPQGNTDTQYF	TRBV18	TRBJ2-3